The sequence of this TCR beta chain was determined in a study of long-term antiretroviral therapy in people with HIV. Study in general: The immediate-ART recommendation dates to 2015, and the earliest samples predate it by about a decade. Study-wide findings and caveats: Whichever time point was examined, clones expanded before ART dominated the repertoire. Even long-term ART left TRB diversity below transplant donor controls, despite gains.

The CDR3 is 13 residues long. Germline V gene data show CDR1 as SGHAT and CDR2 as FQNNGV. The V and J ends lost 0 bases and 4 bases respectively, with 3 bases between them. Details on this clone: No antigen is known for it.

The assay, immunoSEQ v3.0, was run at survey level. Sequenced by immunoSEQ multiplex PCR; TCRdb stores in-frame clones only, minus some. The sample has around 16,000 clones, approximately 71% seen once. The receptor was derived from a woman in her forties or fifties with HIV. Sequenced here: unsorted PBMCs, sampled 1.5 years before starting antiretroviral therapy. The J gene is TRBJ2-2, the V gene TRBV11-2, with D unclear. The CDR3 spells CASSLDLTGELFF. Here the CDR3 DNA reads TGTGCCAGCAGCTTAGATCTCACCGGGGAGCTGTTTTTT. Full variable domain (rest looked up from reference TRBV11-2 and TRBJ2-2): EAGVAQSPRYKIIEKRQSVAFWCNPISGHATLYWYQQILGQGPKLLIQFQNNGVVDDSQLPKDRFSAERLKGVDSTLKIQPAKLEDSAVYLCASSLDLTGELFFGEGSRLTVL.